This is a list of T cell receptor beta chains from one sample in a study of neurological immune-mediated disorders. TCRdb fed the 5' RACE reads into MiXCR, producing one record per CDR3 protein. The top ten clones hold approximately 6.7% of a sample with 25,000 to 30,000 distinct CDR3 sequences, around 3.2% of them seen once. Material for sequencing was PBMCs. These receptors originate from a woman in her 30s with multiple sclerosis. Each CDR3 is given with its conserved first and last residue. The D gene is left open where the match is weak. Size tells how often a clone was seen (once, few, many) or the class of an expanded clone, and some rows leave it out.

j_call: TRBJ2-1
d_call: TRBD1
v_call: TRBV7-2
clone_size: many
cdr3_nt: TGTGCCAGCTTCGGAAACAGGGGCTACAATGAGCAGTTCTTC
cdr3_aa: CASFGNRGYNEQFF

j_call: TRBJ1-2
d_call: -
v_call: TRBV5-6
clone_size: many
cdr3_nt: TGTGCCAGCAGCTGGATGACAGCGGGGGGCTACACCTTC
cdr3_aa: CASSWMTAGGYTF

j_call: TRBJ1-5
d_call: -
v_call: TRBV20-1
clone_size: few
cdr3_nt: TGCAGTGCTAGAGCTTCCGGGGGCAATCAGCCCCAGAATTTT
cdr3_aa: CSARASGGNQPQNF

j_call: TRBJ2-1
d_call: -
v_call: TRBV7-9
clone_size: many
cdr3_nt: TGTGCCAGCAGCTTATTCGTATATGAGCAGTTCTTC
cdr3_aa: CASSLFVYEQFF

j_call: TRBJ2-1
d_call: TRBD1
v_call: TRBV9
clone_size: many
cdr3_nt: TGTGCCAGCAGCTCTCGACAGGGCAATGAGCAGTTCTTC
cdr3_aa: CASSSRQGNEQFF

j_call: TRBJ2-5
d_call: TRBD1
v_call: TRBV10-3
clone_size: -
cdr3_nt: TGTGCCACCGGGACAGGGCAGGAGACCCAGTACTTC
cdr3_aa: CATGTGQETQYF

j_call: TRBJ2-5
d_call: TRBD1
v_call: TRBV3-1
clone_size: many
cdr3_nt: TGTGCCAGCAGCCATCGACAGGGATACCAAGAGACCCAGTACTTC
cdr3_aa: CASSHRQGYQETQYF

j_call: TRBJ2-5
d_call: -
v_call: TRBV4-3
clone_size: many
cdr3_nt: TGCGCCAGCAGCCCCAGTGACAGTTACCTTGGGGAGACCCAGTACTTC
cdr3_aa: CASSPSDSYLGETQYF

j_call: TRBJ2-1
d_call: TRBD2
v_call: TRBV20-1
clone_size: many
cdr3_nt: TGCAGTGCTAGAGAACCTAGCGGCTTCTTCTACAATGAGCAGTTCTTC
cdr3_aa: CSAREPSGFFYNEQFF

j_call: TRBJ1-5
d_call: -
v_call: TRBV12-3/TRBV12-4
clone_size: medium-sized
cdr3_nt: TGTGCCAGCAGTTTGCAGGTGGAACAGCCCCAGCATTTT
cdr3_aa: CASSLQVEQPQHF

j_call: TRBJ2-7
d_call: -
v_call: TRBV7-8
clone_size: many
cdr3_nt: TGTGCCAGCAGCTTAGCCGGGTTCGTAACGTTCGAGCAGTACTTC
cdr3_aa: CASSLAGFVTFEQYF

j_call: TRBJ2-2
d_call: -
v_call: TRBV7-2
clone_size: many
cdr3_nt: TGTGCCAGCACCGGGGGGCGCCACACCGGGGAGCTGTTTTTT
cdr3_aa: CASTGGRHTGELFF

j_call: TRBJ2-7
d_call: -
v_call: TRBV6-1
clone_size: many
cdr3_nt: TGTGCCAGCACAAGGTTTTCCTACGAGCAGTACTTC
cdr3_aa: CASTRFSYEQYF

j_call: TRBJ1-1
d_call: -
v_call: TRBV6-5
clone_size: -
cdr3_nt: TGTGCCAGCAGGAAATCCTCTAAGAACACTGAAGCTTTCTTT
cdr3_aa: CASRKSSKNTEAFF

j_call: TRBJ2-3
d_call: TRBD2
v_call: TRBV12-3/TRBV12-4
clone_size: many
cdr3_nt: TGTGCCAGCAGCGGAGCGGGGGCCGGGACAGATACGCAGTATTTT
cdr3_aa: CASSGAGAGTDTQYF

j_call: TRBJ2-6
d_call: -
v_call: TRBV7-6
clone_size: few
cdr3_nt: TGTGCCAGCAGCGCCGCCCAACCTGGGGCCAACGTCCTGACTTTC
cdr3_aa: CASSAAQPGANVLTF

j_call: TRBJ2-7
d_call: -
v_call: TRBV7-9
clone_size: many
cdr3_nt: TGTGCCAGCAGCAGCCCGGGGGTGGGTCCCTACGAGCAGTACTTC
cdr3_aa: CASSSPGVGPYEQYF

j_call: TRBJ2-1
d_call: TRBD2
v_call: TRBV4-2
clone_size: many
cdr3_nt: TGTGCCAGCAGCCTCGCCGGACTAGCGGGGAGGGGTGAGGATGAGCAGTTCTTC
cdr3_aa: CASSLAGLAGRGEDEQFF

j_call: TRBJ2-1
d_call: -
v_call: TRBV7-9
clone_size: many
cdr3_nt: TGTGCCAGCAGCTTAGCCCGGGGGCACACCTACAATGAGCAGTTCTTC
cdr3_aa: CASSLARGHTYNEQFF

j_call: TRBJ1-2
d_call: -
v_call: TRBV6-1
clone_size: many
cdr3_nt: TGTGCCAGCAGTGCGACCGGGGTTGGCTACACCTTC
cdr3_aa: CASSATGVGYTF

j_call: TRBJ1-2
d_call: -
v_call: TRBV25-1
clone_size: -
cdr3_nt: TGTGCCAGCAGTCACGCTGGGACACAAGCTAACTATGGCTACACCTTC
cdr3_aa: CASSHAGTQANYGYTF

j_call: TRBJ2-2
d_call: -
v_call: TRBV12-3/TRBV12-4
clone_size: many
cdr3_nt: TGTGCCAGCAGCATCGATCGGACCGGGGAGCTGTTTTTT
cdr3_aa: CASSIDRTGELFF

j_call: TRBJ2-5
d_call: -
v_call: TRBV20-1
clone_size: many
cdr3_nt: TGCAGTGCTGCGACAGGCGCCTTTGGGGAGACCCAGTACTTC
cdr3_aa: CSAATGAFGETQYF

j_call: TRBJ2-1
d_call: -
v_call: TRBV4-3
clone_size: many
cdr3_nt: TGCGCCAGCAGCCAACATTTCAATGAGCAGTTCTTC
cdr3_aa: CASSQHFNEQFF

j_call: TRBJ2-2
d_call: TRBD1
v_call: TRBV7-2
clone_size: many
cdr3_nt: TGTGCCAGCAGCTTAGTTTCAGGGGGCTCGACCGGGGAGCTGTTTTTT
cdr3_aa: CASSLVSGGSTGELFF

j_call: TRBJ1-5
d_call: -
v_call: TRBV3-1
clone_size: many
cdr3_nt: TGTGCCAGCGGCGGGGCGGGGCCTAGCAATCAGCCCCAGCATTTT
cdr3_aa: CASGGAGPSNQPQHF

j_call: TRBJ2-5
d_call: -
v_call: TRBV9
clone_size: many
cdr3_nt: TGTGCCAGCAGCGCGAAGGGGGTCGGGGAGACCCAGTACTTC
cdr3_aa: CASSAKGVGETQYF

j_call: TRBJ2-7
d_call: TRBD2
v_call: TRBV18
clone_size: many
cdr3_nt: TGTGCCAGCTCACCAGCGGGGGGGCCTTACGAGCAGTACTTC
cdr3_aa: CASSPAGGPYEQYF

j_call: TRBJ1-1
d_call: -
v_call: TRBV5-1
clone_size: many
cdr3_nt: TGCGCCAGCAGCTTAACGGGGGTCACTGAAGCTTTCTTT
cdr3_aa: CASSLTGVTEAFF

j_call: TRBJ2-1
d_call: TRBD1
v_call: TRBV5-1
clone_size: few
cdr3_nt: TGCGCCAGCAGCCCGTCCGGGACAGGGGCAATTTTGAATGAGCAGTTCTTC
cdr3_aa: CASSPSGTGAILNEQFF

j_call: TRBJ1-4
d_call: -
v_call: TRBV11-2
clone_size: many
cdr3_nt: TGTGCCAGCAGCTTGACAACAACTAATGAAAAACTGTTTTTT
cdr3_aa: CASSLTTTNEKLFF

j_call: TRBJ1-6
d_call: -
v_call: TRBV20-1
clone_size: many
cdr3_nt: TGCAGTGCTAGAGACCTCCTTGAGGGCTTTCGGTATTCACCCCTCCACTTT
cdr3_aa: CSARDLLEGFRYSPLHF

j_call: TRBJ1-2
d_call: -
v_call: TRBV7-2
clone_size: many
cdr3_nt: TGTGCCACACAAAAACCGGGAGGTTACTATGGCTACACCTTC
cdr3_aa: CATQKPGGYYGYTF

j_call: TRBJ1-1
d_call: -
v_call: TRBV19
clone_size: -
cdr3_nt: TGTGCCAGTAGTATGGGGTGGGGGAGTGAAGCTTTCTTT
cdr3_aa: CASSMGWGSEAFF

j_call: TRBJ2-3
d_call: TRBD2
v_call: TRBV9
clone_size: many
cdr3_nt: TGTGCCAGCAGCGTAGAGGAAGCGGGGGCCAGCACAGATACGCAGTATTTT
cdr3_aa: CASSVEEAGASTDTQYF

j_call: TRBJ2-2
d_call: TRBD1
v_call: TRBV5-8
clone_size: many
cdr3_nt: TGTGCCAGCAGCTCCCGGACAGGCAAAGGGACCGGGGAGCTGTTTTTT
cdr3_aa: CASSSRTGKGTGELFF

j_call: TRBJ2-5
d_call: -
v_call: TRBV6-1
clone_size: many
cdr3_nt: TGTGCCAGCATAGAGAAAGACCAAGAGACCCAGTACTTC
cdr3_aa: CASIEKDQETQYF

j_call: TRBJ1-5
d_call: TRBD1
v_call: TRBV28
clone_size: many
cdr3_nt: TGTGCCAGCTTCGACAGGGCTTGGGATCAGCCCCAGCATTTT
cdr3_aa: CASFDRAWDQPQHF

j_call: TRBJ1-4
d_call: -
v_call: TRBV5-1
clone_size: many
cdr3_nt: TGCGCCAGCAGGAAGACAGTCTCAACTAATGAAAAACTGTTTTTT
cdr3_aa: CASRKTVSTNEKLFF

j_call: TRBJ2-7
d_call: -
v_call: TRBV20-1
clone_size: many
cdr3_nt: TGCAGTGCTAGATCGGGTCCGGGGGTTGAGCAGTACTTC
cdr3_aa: CSARSGPGVEQYF

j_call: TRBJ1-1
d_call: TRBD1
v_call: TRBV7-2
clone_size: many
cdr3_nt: TGTGCCAGCAGCTACAAGCGACAGGGCGGCACTGAAGCTTTCTTT
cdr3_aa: CASSYKRQGGTEAFF

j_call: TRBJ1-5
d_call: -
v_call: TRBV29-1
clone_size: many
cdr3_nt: TGCAGCGTTGGGGATCGGCAGGGTGGTCAGCCCCAGCATTTT
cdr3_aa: CSVGDRQGGQPQHF

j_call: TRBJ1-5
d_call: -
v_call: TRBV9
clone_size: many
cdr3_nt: TGTGCCAGCAGCGTAGATGGAGGCGCGCGGCCCCAGCATTTT
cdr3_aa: CASSVDGGARPQHF

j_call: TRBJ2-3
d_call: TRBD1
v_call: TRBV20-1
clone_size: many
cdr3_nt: TGCAGTGCTAGGAGGGACAGGGGCACAGATACGCAGTATTTT
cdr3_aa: CSARRDRGTDTQYF

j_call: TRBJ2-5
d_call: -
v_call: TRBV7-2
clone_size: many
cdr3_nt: TGTGCCAGCAGCTTTGCCCCGGGACACCCTGAGACCCAGTACTTC
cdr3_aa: CASSFAPGHPETQYF

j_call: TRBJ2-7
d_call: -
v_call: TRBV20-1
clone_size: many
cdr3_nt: TGCAGTGGGGGGTACGAGCAGTACTTC
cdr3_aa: CSGGYEQYF

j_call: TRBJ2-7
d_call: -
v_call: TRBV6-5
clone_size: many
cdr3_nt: TGTGCCAGCAGCTGGGGGGGCGGAGAGCAGTACTTC
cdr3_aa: CASSWGGGEQYF

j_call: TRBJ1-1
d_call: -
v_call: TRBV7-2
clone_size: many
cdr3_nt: TGTGCCAGCAGAGGTAACATGAACACTGAAGCTTTCTTT
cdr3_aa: CASRGNMNTEAFF

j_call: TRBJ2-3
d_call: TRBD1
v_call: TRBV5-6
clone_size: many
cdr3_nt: TGTGCCAGCAGCTACGACAGGGGGCTCACAGATACGCAGTATTTT
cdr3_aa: CASSYDRGLTDTQYF

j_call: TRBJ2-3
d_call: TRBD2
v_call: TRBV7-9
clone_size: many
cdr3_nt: TGTGCCAGCAGCTTAGGTGGACTAGCGGGAGATACGCAGTATTTT
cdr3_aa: CASSLGGLAGDTQYF

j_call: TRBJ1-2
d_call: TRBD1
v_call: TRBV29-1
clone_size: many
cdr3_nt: TGCAGCGTTGAGAGGGACAGGGGTAACTATGGCTACACCTTC
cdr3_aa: CSVERDRGNYGYTF

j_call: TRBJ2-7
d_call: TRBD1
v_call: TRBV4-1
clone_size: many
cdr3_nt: TGCGCCAGCAGCCAAGATCCGCAGGGGGCGGACGAGCAGTACTTC
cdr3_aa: CASSQDPQGADEQYF

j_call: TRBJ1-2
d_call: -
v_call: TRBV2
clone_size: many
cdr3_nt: TGTGCCAGCAGTGGTTGGGACGACGGCTACACCTTC
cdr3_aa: CASSGWDDGYTF

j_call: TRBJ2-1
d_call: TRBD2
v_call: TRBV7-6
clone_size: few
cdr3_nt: TGTGCCAGCAGCTTTATTGCGGCGGGGGGGTCCTACAATGAGCAGTTCTTC
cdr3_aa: CASSFIAAGGSYNEQFF

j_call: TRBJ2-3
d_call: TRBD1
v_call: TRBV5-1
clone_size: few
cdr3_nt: TGCGCCAGCAGCCGATGGACAGGGGGCACAGATACGCAGTATTTT
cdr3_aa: CASSRWTGGTDTQYF

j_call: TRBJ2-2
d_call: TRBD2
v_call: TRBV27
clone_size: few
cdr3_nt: TGTGCCAGCAGCCCTACCCAGGGACTAGCGGGGGGCCGGATCGGGGAGCTGTTTTTT
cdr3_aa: CASSPTQGLAGGRIGELFF

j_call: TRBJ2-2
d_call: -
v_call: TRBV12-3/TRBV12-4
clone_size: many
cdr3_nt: TGTGCCAGCAGTTCGTGGGACACGGGAGCGGGCGGGGAGCTGTTTTTT
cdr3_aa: CASSSWDTGAGGELFF

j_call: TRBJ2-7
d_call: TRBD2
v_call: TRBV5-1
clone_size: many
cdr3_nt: TGCGCCAGCAGCTGGACTAGCGGGGTACCCCGGGAGCAGTACTTC
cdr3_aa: CASSWTSGVPREQYF

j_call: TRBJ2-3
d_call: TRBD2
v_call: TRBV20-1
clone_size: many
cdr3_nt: TGCAGTGCTAGAGATCGTCCTAGCGGGCTAGATACGCAGTATTTT
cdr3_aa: CSARDRPSGLDTQYF

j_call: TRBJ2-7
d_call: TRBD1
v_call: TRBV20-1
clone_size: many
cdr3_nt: TGCAGTGCTATTACAGGGGGCCCCTACGAGCAGTACTTC
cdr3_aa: CSAITGGPYEQYF